This T cell receptor beta chain originates from a study of memory CD4+ T cells and cytomegalovirus serostatus. Study-wide context: Of the healthy Belgian adults, under 10 were CMV seropositive and 20 to 30 seronegative.

The study's findings and limits: Each of approximately 73 CMV-associated TCRbeta sequences occurred in one to five individuals.

The sort gate was single viable CD3+CD4+CD8-CD45RO+ cells for memory CD4+ T cells. Assay: immunoSEQ multiplex PCR; the TCRdb copy retains only in-frame clones and omits some. Of around 41,000 clones in the sample, over 65% were seen once. Germline CDR1 SGHRS, CDR2 YFSETQ. The CDR3 totals 15 residues. V was pared by 1 base and J by 0 bases, with 10 bases between. As concerns this clone: Its target is unknown.

The chain has TRBV5-1 and TRBJ1-2, with D uncertain. This TCR came from an adult in good health and CMV-seronegative. The sequenced material came from memory CD4+ T cells from blood. In DNA form, the CDR3 reads TGCGCCAGCAGCTTGACACGTGGAGCTAACTATGGCTACACCTTC. Translated: CASSLTRGANYGYTF.